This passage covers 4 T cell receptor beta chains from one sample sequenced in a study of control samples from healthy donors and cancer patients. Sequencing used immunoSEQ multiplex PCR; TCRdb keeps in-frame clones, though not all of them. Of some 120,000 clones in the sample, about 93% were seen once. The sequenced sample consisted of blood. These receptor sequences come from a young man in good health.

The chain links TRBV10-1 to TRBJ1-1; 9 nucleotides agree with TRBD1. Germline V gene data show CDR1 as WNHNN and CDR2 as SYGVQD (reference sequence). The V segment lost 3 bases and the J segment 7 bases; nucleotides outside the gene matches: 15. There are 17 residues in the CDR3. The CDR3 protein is CASSEVTGGPRAYEAFF. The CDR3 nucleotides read TGCGCCAGCAGTGAAGTAACAGGGGGCCCGAGGGCCTATGAAGCTTTCTTT.

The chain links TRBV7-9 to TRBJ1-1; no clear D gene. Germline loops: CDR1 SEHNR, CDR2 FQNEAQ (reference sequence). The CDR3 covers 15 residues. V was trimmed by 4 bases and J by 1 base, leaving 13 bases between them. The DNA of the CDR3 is TGTGCCAGCAGCTGGGAGGGCGGTACGAACACTGAAGCTTTCTTT. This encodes CASSWEGGTNTEAFF.

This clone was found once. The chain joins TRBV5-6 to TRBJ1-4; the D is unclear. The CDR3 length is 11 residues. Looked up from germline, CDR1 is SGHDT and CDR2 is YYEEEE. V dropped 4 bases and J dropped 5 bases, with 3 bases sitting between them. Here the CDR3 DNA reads TGTGCCAGCAGCCGGAATGAAAAACTGTTTTTT. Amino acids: CASSRNEKLFF.

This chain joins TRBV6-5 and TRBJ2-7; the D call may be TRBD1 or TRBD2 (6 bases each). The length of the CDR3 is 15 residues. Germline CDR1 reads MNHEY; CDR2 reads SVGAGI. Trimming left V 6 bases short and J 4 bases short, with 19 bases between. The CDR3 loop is CASRGRRQASYEQYF. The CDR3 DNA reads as TGTGCCAGCAGAGGGAGGAGACAGGCGAGTTACGAGCAGTACTTC.